This TCR beta chain was obtained from a study of cytomegalovirus exposure and HLA in healthy donors. Study at large: Across around 400 genotyped donors, 81% landed in the Caucasian-associated ancestry cluster.

60 Vbeta and 13 Jbeta primers were used in PCR. The method was immunoSEQ multiplex PCR; TCRdb's version includes in-frame clones alone and lacks a portion of them. The data contain under 130,000 clones, about three quarters of them seen just once; the ten biggest clones take up around 5%. As regards this clone: Antigen specificity is unknown.

Though probably carrying unrecorded immune exposures, donors were nominally healthy at sampling. The V gene end was trimmed by 2 bases and the J gene end by 6 bases; junction bases not matched to a gene: 8. CDR3 length equals 15 residues. CDR1 SGHTA and CDR2 FQGTGA come from the germline V gene. Points from the study as a whole: Most TCR beta V segments were productive about 90% or about 30% of the time in an earlier analysis. The authors later found HLA-associated TCR beta chains more clonally expanded than equally common others.

The V call is TRBV7-3, the J call TRBJ2-3, with 7 bases fitting TRBD2. This receptor was obtained from a female donor in good health and CMV-seropositive. The specimen was PBMCs. The chain's CDR3 is CASSLHPGEGDTQYF. The CDR3 DNA reads as TGTGCCAGCAGCTTACACCCGGGGGAGGGGGATACGCAGTATTTT.